The clone carrying this T cell receptor beta chain occurred a few times. Its target is not known. This sample was included in a study of CD8 T cells in ankylosing spondylitis. V was cut by 1 base and J by 0 bases, with 13 bases left in between. This CDR3 comprises 16 residues. From germline, CDR1 is SNHLY and CDR2 FYNNEI. Library preparation for TCR beta used quantitative 5'-RACE with molecular barcodes. TCRdb re-called the 5' RACE reads with MiXCR, one entry per CDR3 protein. Of 300,000 to 400,000 distinct CDR3 sequences listed, roughly 20% were seen once; the top ten hold 10% to 15%. Findings of the study overall: Clones linked to disease were reported to show significant enrichment in matched ankylosing spondylitis synovial fluid. In reactive arthritis synovial fluid and blood, some motif variants had been reported before. Clones linked to the disease showed a CD8+ phenotype. They occurred at relatively low frequencies in peripheral blood.

The V call is TRBV2, the J call TRBJ2-7, with TRBD2 as a possible D gene (5 bases). The source material was blood, either unsorted or a sorted T cell fraction (not recorded which). This TCR came from a male donor with ankylosing spondylitis or in good health (not recorded which). The CDR3 protein is CASSEGLGMSSYEQYF. In nucleotides, the CDR3 is TGTGCCAGCAGTGAAGGACTCGGGATGAGCTCCTACGAGCAGTACTTC.